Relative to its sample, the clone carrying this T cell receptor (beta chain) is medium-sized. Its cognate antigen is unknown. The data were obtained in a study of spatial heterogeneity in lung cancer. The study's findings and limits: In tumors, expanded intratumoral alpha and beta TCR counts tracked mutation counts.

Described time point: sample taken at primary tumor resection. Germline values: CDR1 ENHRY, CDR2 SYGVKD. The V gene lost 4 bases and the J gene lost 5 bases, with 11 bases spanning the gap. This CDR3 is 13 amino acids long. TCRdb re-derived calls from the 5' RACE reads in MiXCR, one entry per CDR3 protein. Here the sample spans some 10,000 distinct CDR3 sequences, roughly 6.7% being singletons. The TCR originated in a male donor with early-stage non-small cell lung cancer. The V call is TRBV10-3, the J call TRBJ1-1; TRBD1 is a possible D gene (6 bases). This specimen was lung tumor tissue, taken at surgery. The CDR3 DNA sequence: TGTGCCATCAGTGCCGAGGGGGGGACTGAAGCTTTCTTT. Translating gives CAISAEGGTEAFF.